This entry lists 14 T cell receptor beta chains sequenced from one sample in a study of blood T cell repertoires in COVID-19. Repertoires were generated with immunoSEQ multiplex PCR, while TCRdb's copy carries only in-frame clones and drops some. The data show tens of thousands of clones, with approximately 92% seen just once and over 9% held by the top ten. Material for sequencing was peripheral blood. The receptors were gathered from a man in his sixties with acute or convalescent COVID-19.

V gene TRBV19 combines with J gene TRBJ1-5; 9 nucleotides agree with TRBD1. The CDR3 loop spans 16 amino acids. The germline V gene has CDR1 LNHDA and CDR2 SQIVND (reference sequence). V was clipped by 5 bases and J by 2 bases; unmatched bases: 7. The CDR3 sequence: CASSPHRGLGNQPQHF. CDR3 bases: TGTGCCAGTAGTCCCCACAGGGGGCTGGGCAATCAGCCCCAGCATTTT.

The rearrangement uses TRBV19 and TRBJ2-1, with 11 bases aligning to TRBD1. Germline assignment: CDR1 LNHDA and CDR2 SQIVND (reference sequence). V shed 5 bases and J 3 bases; nucleotides not matched to a gene: 3. This CDR3 has 15 amino acids. The CDR3 sequence is CASSSGTGGYNEQFF. The CDR3 bases are TGTGCCAGTAGTTCAGGGACAGGGGGCTACAATGAGCAGTTCTTC.

This sequence joins TRBV7-9 and TRBJ2-5; 11 bases map to TRBD1. V lost 4 bases and J lost 0; bases outside the gene matches: 7. The CDR3 sequence is 17 residues long. Looked up from germline, CDR1 is SEHNR and CDR2 is FQNEAQ (reference sequence). The DNA of the CDR3 is TGTGCCAGCAGCTCATGGGGACAGGGGGAGTACCAAGAGACCCAGTACTTC. Protein product: CASSSWGQGEYQETQYF.

V and J are TRBV6-5 and TRBJ1-1; 9 positions agree with TRBD1. V shed 0 bases, J shed 9 bases, and the junction held 8 bases outside the gene matches. In germline, CDR1 is MNHEY, CDR2 SVGAGI. The CDR3 spans 15 residues. The CDR3 DNA follows: TGTGCCAGCAGTTACTCGGGACAGGGTATCAACAAAGCTTTCTTT. Protein sequence: CASSYSGQGINKAFF.

The J gene is TRBJ2-2, the V gene TRBV14; possibly TRBD1 for D (6 bases). This CDR3 region has 13 residues. The germline V gene has CDR1 SGHDN and CDR2 FVKESK. Trimming took off 4 bases at V and 7 bases at J, with 10 bases between the two ends. This CDR3 is CASSRQVGGELFF. In DNA, the CDR3 is TGTGCCAGCAGCCGACAGGTGGGCGGGGAGCTGTTTTTT.

This clone came up a few times. The chain employs TRBV30 and TRBJ1-2, with D perhaps matching TRBD1 (5 bases). Between the trimmed V and J ends, which lost 1 base and 2 bases, there was a span of 14 bases. This CDR3 contains 15 residues. The germline V gene has CDR1 GTSNPN and CDR2 SVGIG (reference sequence). The CDR3 spells CAWSDPRGDNYGYTF. CDR3 bases: TGTGCCTGGAGTGACCCCCGGGGGGACAACTATGGCTACACCTTC.

V usage is TRBV5-1 and J usage is TRBJ2-2, with D possibly TRBD2 on 5 matching bases. The CDR3 runs 16 residues. The germline gives CDR1 SGHRS, CDR2 YFSETQ. V was shortened by 0 bases and J by 6 bases, with 15 bases between the two germline ends. The CDR3 sequence is CASSLVRVMEAGELFF. The CDR3, as DNA: TGCGCCAGCAGCTTGGTGCGGGTCATGGAGGCCGGGGAGCTGTTTTTT.

The gene calls are TRBV19 and TRBJ1-4; the match to TRBD1 covers 7 bases. After removal of 4 bases from V and 7 bases from J, the junction contained 6 bases not matched to a gene. Germline loops: CDR1 LNHDA, CDR2 SQIVND (reference sequence). The CDR3 has 14 amino acids. The CDR3 here is CASSTNRGGEKLFF. CDR3 sequence (DNA): TGTGCCAGTAGTACTAACAGGGGCGGTGAAAAACTGTTTTTT.

This sequence joins TRBV10-1 and TRBJ1-4; D unclear. Germline lookup yields CDR1 WNHNN and CDR2 SYGVQD (reference sequence). This CDR3 comprises 14 residues. V was cut by 3 bases and J by 10 bases, with 15 bases left in between. The CDR3 reads CASSDPGTDGKLFF. The CDR3 region has the DNA TGCGCCAGCAGTGACCCCGGAACAGACGGAAAACTGTTTTTT.

The V call is TRBV10-3, the J call TRBJ2-3, with 9 bases identical to TRBD2. Germline CDR1 reads ENHRY; CDR2 reads SYGVKD. Trimming took 4 bases from V and 0 from J; bases not matched to a gene: 5. CDR3 length equals 16 residues. CDR3 in DNA: TGTGCCATCAGTGGGGGACTAGCTTTTAGCACAGATACGCAGTATTTT. This encodes CAISGGLAFSTDTQYF.

The gene calls are TRBV3-1 (or the pseudogene TRBV3-2) and TRBJ1-2; 8 positions agree with TRBD1. V dropped 1 base and J dropped 2; count of bases not matched to a gene: 3. The germline CDR1 and CDR2 sequences are LGHDT and YNNKEL (reference sequence). CDR3 length: 15 amino acids. CDR3 loop: CASSQATGGNYGYTF. The DNA for the CDR3 is TGTGCCAGCAGCCAAGCAACAGGGGGGAACTATGGCTACACCTTC.

The chain couples TRBV9 to TRBJ2-6, with 9 bases fitting TRBD1. This CDR3 comprises 17 residues. With V trimmed by 1 base and J by 4 bases, 6 bases remained unmatched. Germline values: CDR1 SGDLS, CDR2 YYNGEE. The CDR3 reads CASSVWGQGGGANVLTF. The DNA of the CDR3 is TGTGCCAGCAGCGTATGGGGACAGGGTGGAGGGGCCAACGTCCTGACTTTC.

The rearrangement joins TRBV7-8 to TRBJ2-1; 9 nucleotides align to TRBD1. The J segment lost 5 bases and the V segment lost 5 bases, leaving 4 bases of the junction unmatched. This CDR3 region has 14 residues. CDR1 is SGHVS and CDR2 is FQNEAQ in the germline V gene. The CDR3, as DNA: TGTGCCAGCAGCCTACAGGGGGCGAACAATGAGCAGTTCTTC. Translation: CASSLQGANNEQFF.

CDR3 sequence (DNA): TGCAGCGTTGAGACAGGGGCTAACTATGGCTACACCTTC. Amino acid sequence: CSVETGANYGYTF. The chain uses TRBV29-1 and TRBJ1-2; TRBD1 matches at 8 bases. This CDR3 has 13 amino acids. Germline V lookup: CDR1 SQVTM, CDR2 ANQGSEA. Germline trimming cut 3 bases from V and 0 bases from J; bases unmatched to any gene: 0.